These 19 T cell receptor beta chains share one sample of origin, sequenced in a study of cytomegalovirus exposure and HLA in healthy donors. Repertoires were generated with immunoSEQ multiplex PCR, while TCRdb's copy carries only in-frame clones and drops some. The sample contains about 150,000 clones, around 84% of which appear only once. Sequenced: PBMCs. The receptors shown here come from a human donor in good health.

This chain uses TRBV27 with TRBJ2-2; 11 nucleotides match TRBD2. Trimming at V came to 5 bases and at J to 4 bases, leaving 9 bases not matched to a gene. This CDR3 is 17 amino acids long. From germline, CDR1 is MNHEY and CDR2 SMNVEV (reference sequence). In nucleotides, the CDR3 is TGTGCCAGCAGTCTCCTTGGACTAGCGGGTGCCACCGGGGAGCTGTTTTTT. It translates to CASSLLGLAGATGELFF.

The CDR3 region is CASSTPGGIGSGELFF. The CDR3 DNA is TGTGCCAGCAGCACACCGGGGGGGATCGGATCCGGGGAGCTGTTTTTT. The chain is built from TRBV7-9 and TRBJ2-2; TRBD2 aligns across 8 bases. CDR1 SEHNR and CDR2 FQNEAQ come from the germline V gene (reference sequence). The CDR3 covers 16 residues. V lost 5 bases, J lost 6 bases, and 11 bases stayed unmatched.

The chain joins TRBV27 to TRBJ2-3; tentatively, D is TRBD2 (5 bases). Between the trimmed V and J ends, which lost 2 bases and 2 bases, there was a span of 14 bases. The germline gives CDR1 MNHEY, CDR2 SMNVEV (reference sequence). The CDR3 runs 16 residues. CDR3 residues: CASSLQRGPNTDTQYF. CDR3 DNA sequence: TGTGCCAGCAGTTTACAGCGAGGGCCTAACACAGATACGCAGTATTTT.

The rearrangement links TRBV28 to TRBJ2-1; 12 bases are a match to TRBD2. The germline V gene has CDR1 MDHEN and CDR2 SYDVKM. With 10 bases clipped from V and 5 bases from J, the junction kept 3 bases outside the gene matches. This CDR3 contains 13 residues. The CDR3 sequence is CATRTSGNNEQFF. The CDR3 DNA is TGTGCCACCCGGACTAGCGGGAACAATGAGCAGTTCTTC.

This clone was seen just once. The rearrangement links TRBV29-1 to TRBJ2-1, with 10 bases aligning to TRBD1. The germline V gene has CDR1 SQVTM and CDR2 ANQGSEA. The CDR3 has 15 residues. V trimming: 5 bases; J trimming: 6 bases; junction bases outside the gene matches: 10. For the CDR3, the DNA is TGCAGCGTTCCTCCGACAGGGGGCGCGGTCAATGAGCAGTTCTTC. This translates into CSVPPTGGAVNEQFF.

The chain uses TRBV7-6 and TRBJ1-2; the D gene is possibly TRBD1 (5 bases). Germline V lookup: CDR1 SGHVS, CDR2 FNYEAQ. The CDR3 sequence is 12 residues long. V was trimmed by 1 base and J by 8 bases, leaving 8 bases between them. The CDR3 sequence is CASSLGGDGYTF. As DNA, the CDR3 is TGTGCCAGCAGCTTAGGCGGGGACGGCTACACCTTC.

The chain carries TRBV5-1 and TRBJ2-7, with 7 bases lining up with TRBD1. The germline CDR1 and CDR2 sequences are SGHRS and YFSETQ. V shed 4 bases, J shed 4 bases, and the junction held 5 bases outside the gene matches. The CDR3 contains 13 residues. The chain's CDR3 is CASSPGTEYEQYF. The DNA for the CDR3 is TGCGCCAGCAGCCCGGGGACAGAATACGAGCAGTACTTC.

The chain carries TRBV29-1 and TRBJ2-2; D uncertain. The CDR3 totals 12 residues. Germline values: CDR1 SQVTM, CDR2 ANQGSEA. The V gene lost 7 bases and the J gene lost 4 bases, with 10 bases spanning the gap. CDR3: CSAQRFTGELFF. CDR3 DNA: TGCAGCGCTCAACGGTTCACCGGGGAGCTGTTTTTT.

This clone appeared once. The chain is built from TRBV7-2 and TRBJ2-1; D is unclear. Germline CDR1 and CDR2: SGHTA and FQGNSA. This CDR3 has 12 residues. The germline V and J ends were trimmed by 3 bases and 6 bases, with 6 bases remaining between them. The CDR3 spells CASSFVSNEQFF. The CDR3 coding sequence is TGTGCCAGCAGCTTTGTGAGCAATGAGCAGTTCTTC.

The chain couples TRBV7-2 to TRBJ1-5; D is unclear. Germline loops: CDR1 SGHTA, CDR2 FQGNSA. The CDR3 is 13 amino acids. Trimming cost V 6 bases and J 5 bases, with 11 bases left between them. The CDR3: CASSPDTYQPQHF. The DNA for the CDR3 is TGTGCCAGCAGTCCCGACACCTATCAGCCCCAGCATTTT.

The chain is built from TRBV10-3 and TRBJ2-1, with 11 bases aligning to TRBD2. Germline V CDR1 and CDR2: ENHRY, SYGVKD. Trimming at V came to 10 bases and at J to 7 bases, leaving 18 bases not matched to a gene. This CDR3 comprises 17 residues. The CDR3, as DNA: TGTGCCACCCTGTCATTAGCGGGAGGGCCGTCTTATAATGAGCAGTTCTTC. This codes for CATLSLAGGPSYNEQFF.

The chain joins TRBV9 to TRBJ2-2, with unresolved D. The CDR3 is made up of 16 amino acids. Germline assignment: CDR1 SGDLS and CDR2 YYNGEE. Trimming removed 0 bases from V and 4 bases from J, with 13 bases in between. CDR3 nucleotide sequence: TGTGCCAGCAGCGTAGAAGCGCCAACCCCCACCGGGGAGCTGTTTTTT. It specifies CASSVEAPTPTGELFF.

The sample holds a few counts of this clone. This chain links TRBV29-1 with TRBJ1-2, with no clear D. Germline V gene data show CDR1 as SQVTM and CDR2 as ANQGSEA. Trimming took 8 bases from V and 3 from J, leaving 10 bases between them. This CDR3 is 11 amino acids long. CDR3 protein: CSFRTDYGYTF. As DNA, the CDR3 is TGCAGCTTCAGGACTGACTATGGCTACACCTTC.

The table lists this clone with a count of one. The gene calls are TRBV28 and TRBJ2-3, with 8 positions matching TRBD2. J lost 4 bases, V lost 6 bases, and 9 bases had no gene match. This CDR3 has 15 residues. From germline, CDR1 is MDHEN and CDR2 SYDVKM. Here the CDR3 DNA reads TGTGCCAGCAGCAGACTCGGACTAGCTGCAGATACGCAGTATTTT. This translates into CASSRLGLAADTQYF.

The rearrangement joins TRBV19 to TRBJ1-5, with 7 positions matching TRBD1. The trim removed 3 bases at V and 0 bases at J, leaving 17 bases unmatched. Germline lookup yields CDR1 LNHDA and CDR2 SQIVND (reference sequence). The CDR3 is 20 residues long. The CDR3 sequence: CASSILVIVGGAASNQPQHF. The CDR3 DNA is TGTGCCAGTAGTATTTTGGTAATTGTAGGGGGCGCGGCTAGCAATCAGCCCCAGCATTTT.

V and J are TRBV5-1 and TRBJ1-1, with D maybe TRBD1 (5 bases). CDR1 and CDR2 (germline): SGHRS, YFSETQ. V lost 3 bases and J 3 bases, leaving 15 bases between the germline ends. The CDR3 extends over 15 amino acids. The CDR3 reads CASSWGAAGDTEAFF. The CDR3 bases are TGCGCCAGCAGCTGGGGCGCCGCGGGGGACACTGAAGCTTTCTTT.

The chain uses TRBV4-2 and TRBJ2-7; tentative D call: TRBD2 (5 bases). The V gene lost 0 bases and the J gene lost 0 bases, with 12 bases spanning the gap. The CDR3 runs to 16 residues. Germline loops: CDR1 LGHNA, CDR2 YNFKEQ. The CDR3 bases are TGTGCCAGCAGCCAAGATCCTACGGGGAGCTCCTACGAGCAGTACTTC. Translated, it gives CASSQDPTGSSYEQYF.

For the CDR3, the DNA is TGTGCCAGCAGTTACTCCGAAAGGGGCTATACTGAAGCTTTCTTT. This encodes CASSYSERGYTEAFF. The gene calls are TRBV6-5 and TRBJ1-1; TRBD1 is a possible D gene (5 bases). The ends were cut back, 0 bases at V and 5 bases at J, with 13 bases in the middle. The length of the CDR3 is 15 residues. In germline, CDR1 is MNHEY, CDR2 SVGAGI.

V usage is TRBV6-6 and J usage is TRBJ1-6, with 7 bases matching TRBD1. V lost 2 bases, J lost 12 bases, and 1 base stayed unmatched. The CDR3 contains 12 residues. Germline lookup yields CDR1 MNHNY and CDR2 SVGAGI (reference sequence). DNA of the CDR3: TGTGCCAGCAGTTACCAGGGGGAACCCCTCCACTTT. Residues: CASSYQGEPLHF.